What follows describes a single TCR beta chain. The antigen is not known. Autoimmune disease history or systemic immunosuppression led to patient exclusion. The data originate from a study of OX40 agonist ivuxolimab in advanced cancers. Study-wide background: Of the participants, under 50% had some prior anti-PD-1, anti-PD-L1 or anti-CTLA-4 therapy, which was allowed.

The CDR3 is made up of 16 amino acids. V gave up 3 bases and J gave up 0 bases, with 12 bases separating them. Germline CDR1 reads SGHAT; CDR2 reads FQNNGV. The data were produced by immunoSEQ multiplex PCR, yet TCRdb's version contains in-frame clones alone and is incomplete. This table has roughly 60,000 clones, 87% appearing once. Study findings and constraints: Average numbers of expanded clones were greater in CD8+ T cells than in CD4+.

The TCR was taken from an adult with an advanced solid tumor such as melanoma, head and neck, liver or kidney cancer. V gene TRBV11-2 combines with J gene TRBJ1-3, with TRBD1 as a possible D gene (6 bases). The sample was CD4+ or CD8+ T cells sorted from blood, taken in a trial of the OX40 agonist ivuxolimab. CDR3 bases: TGTGCCAGCAGCTTTACGACAGGCGACTCTGGAAACACCATATATTTT. Amino acid sequence: CASSFTTGDSGNTIYF.